The rows below give T cell receptor beta chains drawn from one sample of a study of blood T cell repertoires in COVID-19. This table comes from immunoSEQ multiplex PCR, and its TCRdb copy is limited to in-frame clones, with some not included. The table includes approximately 160,000 clones, 70% to 90% detected once. The sequencing input was peripheral blood. Receptor source: a woman aged 55-69 years with COVID-19, enrolled during active disease. The CDR3 runs from the conserved cysteine through the conserved F or W. The D gene is left open where the match is weak. Rows give clone size only sometimes, using once, few, many, or a class for an expanded clone.

v_gene: TRBV12-5
j_gene: TRBJ1-1
d_gene: .
len: 13
abundance: .
CDR3nt: TGTGCTAGTGGTCCCCAGCCCAGGGGTGAAGCTTTCTTT
CDR3aa: CASGPQPRGEAFF

v_gene: TRBV12-3/TRBV12-4
j_gene: TRBJ2-5
d_gene: TRBD2
len: 13
abundance: .
CDR3nt: TGTGCCAGCAGTTGGTCTAGCGGGGAGACCCAGTACTTC
CDR3aa: CASSWSSGETQYF

v_gene: TRBV18
j_gene: TRBJ2-3
d_gene: .
len: 16
abundance: few
CDR3nt: TGTGCCAGCTCACCAACCTCCCCCCGACACACAGATACGCAGTATTTT
CDR3aa: CASSPTSPRHTDTQYF

v_gene: TRBV29-1
j_gene: TRBJ2-3
d_gene: TRBD1
len: 15
abundance: .
CDR3nt: TGCAGCGTCCGACGGGACAGTGGAGTCACAGATACGCAGTATTTT
CDR3aa: CSVRRDSGVTDTQYF

v_gene: TRBV21-1
j_gene: TRBJ2-7
d_gene: .
len: 16
abundance: .
CDR3nt: TGTGCCAGCAGCAAGCCGGGGGGCCTCACCCTCTACGAGCAGTACTTC
CDR3aa: CASSKPGGLTLYEQYF

v_gene: TRBV5-1
j_gene: TRBJ1-1
d_gene: TRBD1
len: 17
abundance: once
CDR3nt: TGCGCCAGCAGCCTGGACAGGCTAGGGGTCATGAACACTGAAGCTTTCTTT
CDR3aa: CASSLDRLGVMNTEAFF

v_gene: TRBV24-1
j_gene: TRBJ2-5
d_gene: TRBD1
len: 15
abundance: .
CDR3nt: TGTGCCACCAGTGACCGATACAGGGGCCAAGAGACCCAGTACTTC
CDR3aa: CATSDRYRGQETQYF

v_gene: TRBV14
j_gene: TRBJ1-4
d_gene: .
len: 15
abundance: .
CDR3nt: TGTGCCAGCAGCCAAGATATTAGGGGGGGCGAAAAACTGTTTTTT
CDR3aa: CASSQDIRGGEKLFF

v_gene: TRBV5-1
j_gene: TRBJ2-2
d_gene: .
len: 14
abundance: .
CDR3nt: TGCGCCAGCAGCTTGGATTTGCGGACCGGGGAGCTGTTTTTT
CDR3aa: CASSLDLRTGELFF

v_gene: TRBV25-1
j_gene: TRBJ1-1
d_gene: .
len: 15
abundance: .
CDR3nt: TGTGCCAGCTCACATCGGGACTCCTGGAACACTGAAGCTTTCTTT
CDR3aa: CASSHRDSWNTEAFF

v_gene: TRBV5-1
j_gene: TRBJ2-1
d_gene: TRBD1
len: 18
abundance: .
CDR3nt: TGCGCCAGCAGCTTCTCAAATTGGCTTACAGGGGGTCACAATGAGCAGTTCTTC
CDR3aa: CASSFSNWLTGGHNEQFF

v_gene: TRBV14
j_gene: TRBJ2-2
d_gene: .
len: 14
abundance: .
CDR3nt: TGTGCCAGCAGCCAATCCCAATTCACCGGGGAGCTGTTTTTT
CDR3aa: CASSQSQFTGELFF

v_gene: TRBV3-1/TRBV3-2
j_gene: TRBJ1-5
d_gene: .
len: 15
abundance: .
CDR3nt: TGTGCCAGCAGCCAAGATCAGATCTCGGGGAGGCCCCAGCATTTT
CDR3aa: CASSQDQISGRPQHF

v_gene: TRBV3-1/TRBV3-2
j_gene: TRBJ1-5
d_gene: .
len: 15
abundance: .
CDR3nt: TGTGCCAGCAGCCTTCAGGGCGGCCGAGGTCAGCCCCAGCATTTT
CDR3aa: CASSLQGGRGQPQHF

v_gene: TRBV24-1
j_gene: TRBJ2-1
d_gene: TRBD2
len: 16
abundance: .
CDR3nt: TGTGCCACCAGCCCTGGACTAGCGGGAGGAATTTTCGAGCAGTTCTTC
CDR3aa: CATSPGLAGGIFEQFF

v_gene: TRBV10-2
j_gene: TRBJ1-3
d_gene: .
len: 14
abundance: .
CDR3nt: TGCGCCAGCAGTGCCTACAGCTCTGGAAACACCATATATTTT
CDR3aa: CASSAYSSGNTIYF

v_gene: TRBV6-5
j_gene: TRBJ1-3
d_gene: TRBD1
len: 14
abundance: .
CDR3nt: TGTGCCAGCAGTTACTCGACTCAGGGGGCCACCATATATTTT
CDR3aa: CASSYSTQGATIYF

v_gene: TRBV5-1
j_gene: TRBJ1-2
d_gene: .
len: 15
abundance: .
CDR3nt: TGCGCCAGCAGCTTGAGCTCCTTCTCAGGCTATGGCTACACCTTC
CDR3aa: CASSLSSFSGYGYTF

v_gene: TRBV7-3
j_gene: TRBJ1-5
d_gene: .
len: 15
abundance: .
CDR3nt: TGTGCCAGCAGCTCGATGGGTCGGGGGAATCAGCCCCAGCATTTT
CDR3aa: CASSSMGRGNQPQHF

v_gene: TRBV3-1/TRBV3-2
j_gene: TRBJ2-1
d_gene: .
len: 12
abundance: .
CDR3nt: TGTGCCAGCAGCCAAGTCCCGGGAGAGCAGTTCTTC
CDR3aa: CASSQVPGEQFF

v_gene: TRBV18
j_gene: TRBJ2-7
d_gene: TRBD2
len: 16
abundance: .
CDR3nt: TGTGCCAGCTCACCACGGGCTAGCGGGAGGAACTACGAGCAGTACTTC
CDR3aa: CASSPRASGRNYEQYF

v_gene: TRBV19
j_gene: TRBJ1-1
d_gene: .
len: 14
abundance: .
CDR3nt: TGTGCCAGTACCTCGACTGTCCTGAACACTGAAGCTTTCTTT
CDR3aa: CASTSTVLNTEAFF

v_gene: TRBV24-1
j_gene: TRBJ2-1
d_gene: TRBD2
len: 15
abundance: few
CDR3nt: TGTGCCACCAGTGATCCTAGCGGGAGGTCTAATGAGCAGTTCTTC
CDR3aa: CATSDPSGRSNEQFF

v_gene: TRBV5-1
j_gene: TRBJ1-1
d_gene: TRBD1
len: 16
abundance: .
CDR3nt: TGCGCCAGCAGCTTGGCCGGGGACAGGGTCTCCACTGAAGCTTTCTTT
CDR3aa: CASSLAGDRVSTEAFF

v_gene: TRBV14
j_gene: TRBJ1-4
d_gene: .
len: 15
abundance: .
CDR3nt: TGTGCCAGCAGCCAGTATCAGGATTTGGATGAAAAACTGTTTTTT
CDR3aa: CASSQYQDLDEKLFF

v_gene: TRBV7-2
j_gene: TRBJ2-1
d_gene: TRBD1
len: 16
abundance: .
CDR3nt: TGTGCCAGCAGCTTAGCGCCGGGACAGGGGTACAATGAGCAGTTCTTC
CDR3aa: CASSLAPGQGYNEQFF

v_gene: TRBV12-5
j_gene: TRBJ2-3
d_gene: TRBD2
len: 14
abundance: .
CDR3nt: TGTGCTAGTGGTCGGGAGGTTAGGACAGATACGCAGTATTTT
CDR3aa: CASGREVRTDTQYF

v_gene: TRBV5-1
j_gene: TRBJ1-6
d_gene: .
len: 14
abundance: few
CDR3nt: TGCGCCAGCAGCTTGGACGGAGCCAGTTCACCCCTCCACTTT
CDR3aa: CASSLDGASSPLHF

v_gene: TRBV12-3/TRBV12-4
j_gene: TRBJ1-2
d_gene: TRBD1
len: 13
abundance: .
CDR3nt: TGTGCCAGCAGTTTGACAGGGCTTCGTGGCTACACCTTC
CDR3aa: CASSLTGLRGYTF